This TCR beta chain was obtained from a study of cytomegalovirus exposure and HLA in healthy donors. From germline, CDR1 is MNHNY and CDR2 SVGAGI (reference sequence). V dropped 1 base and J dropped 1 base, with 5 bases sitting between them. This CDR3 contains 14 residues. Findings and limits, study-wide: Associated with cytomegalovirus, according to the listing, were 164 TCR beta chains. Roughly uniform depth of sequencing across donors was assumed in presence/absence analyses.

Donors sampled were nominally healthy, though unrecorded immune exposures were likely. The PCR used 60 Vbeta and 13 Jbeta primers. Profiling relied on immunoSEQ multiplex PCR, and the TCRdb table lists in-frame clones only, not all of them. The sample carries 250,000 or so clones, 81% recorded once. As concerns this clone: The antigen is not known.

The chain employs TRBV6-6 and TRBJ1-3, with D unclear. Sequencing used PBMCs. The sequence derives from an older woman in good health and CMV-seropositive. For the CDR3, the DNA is TGTGCCAGCAGTTACTGGAGATCTGGAAACACCATATATTTT. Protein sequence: CASSYWRSGNTIYF.